This T cell receptor (beta chain) is drawn from a study of OX40 agonist ivuxolimab in advanced cancers. General notes on the study: Ivuxolimab was a fully human IgG2 agonistic monoclonal antibody targeting the costimulatory receptor OX40 (CD134). Intravenous ivuxolimab was administered to patients every 2 weeks at six dose levels: 0.01, 0.1, 0.3, 1.5, 3 and 10 mg/kg. Among the approximately 50 dose-escalation patients, about 19 had hepatocellular carcinoma, around 15 melanoma, 9 renal cell carcinoma and 9 head and neck cancer. The dose-escalation cohort was 82.7% male with a mean age of roughly 62 years, ranging from roughly 23 to 85. Patients were allowed to have had prior anti-PD-1, anti-PD-L1 or anti-CTLA-4 therapy, and roughly 40% of the dose-escalation patients had been treated with checkpoint inhibitors. Partial responses occurred in three dose-escalation patients, of whom one had hepatocellular carcinoma and two had cutaneous melanoma. Peripheral TCRbeta sequencing was intended to test whether TCR sequence diversity was altered and clonal T-cell expansion was caused by ivuxolimab. The monotherapy dose-escalation portion (N of about 49 patients) of the phase I ivuxolimab trial is reported in the paper. General findings and caveats noted by the study authors: In the 0.1-3.0 mg/kg groups, partial responders were among the patients with the lowest normalized peripheral clonal expansion, particularly in CD8+ T cells. Low levels of normalized T-cell clonal expansion were also seen in some patients who did not respond. At doses of 0.1 to 3.0 mg/kg, clonal expansion of both CD4+ and CD8+ blood T cells was observed from baseline to week 6. After ivuxolimab, CD8+ T cells had more expanded clones than CD4+ T cells on average. The antigen specificity of the clonally expanded peripheral T cells was not determined.

For sequencing of the TCRbeta CDR3 region, genomic DNA was extracted from the sorted cells. TCRbeta CDR3 regions were sequenced using the immunoSEQ Assay. The source is immuneACCESS, and TCRdb retained only in-frame sequences with V and J called. Part of the clones is not carried over; for the studies checked, unresolved V genes explain less than half of this, and the remainder is unexplained. This sample holds about 19,000 clones; approximately 78% were observed only once. 25% to 35% of the sample is in the top ten clones. Measured from the cysteine to the phenylalanine, the CDR3 is 14 residues long. Only the CDR3 DNA stays, 42 bases, in frame from base 1. V loses 3 bases at its end and J loses 6 bases; junction bases beyond the gene matches: 7. CDR1 SGDLS and CDR2 YYNGEE are derived from the germline V gene. Patients with a history of autoimmune disease or receiving systemic immunosuppression were excluded from the trial. Peripheral blood for TCR sequencing was collected from all dose cohorts at baseline, on cycle 4 day 1, and on cycle 7 day 1. The samples were taken from a phase I, first-in-human, multicenter, open-label dose-escalation trial of ivuxolimab. Adults with locally advanced or metastatic melanoma, renal cell carcinoma, hepatocellular carcinoma or head and neck squamous cell carcinoma were enrolled in the trial. Before TCR sequencing, CD4+ and CD8+ T cells were separately sorted from peripheral blood.

About this clone: Which antigen it targets is not known. There are no base qualities to consult, and no much larger clone falls within one base.

The source material was CD4+ or CD8+ T cells sorted from blood, sampled in a trial of the OX40 agonist ivuxolimab. This receptor chain uses TRBV9 and TRBJ1-1; 8 of the junction bases match TRBD1. This receptor was obtained from an adult with an advanced solid tumor such as melanoma, head and neck, liver or kidney cancer. The sequenced DNA: TGTGCCAGCAGCGCCCGGAACAGGGGGGCTGAAGCTTTCTTT. This is translated as CASSARNRGAEAFF.